The 20 T cell receptor beta chains below were found in one sample sequenced in a study of early T cells in non-severe SARS-CoV-2 infection. TCRdb called the 5' RACE reads again in MiXCR, with one record for every CDR3 protein. The sample has tens of thousands of distinct CDR3 sequences, 9% to 15% seen once. The sequenced sample was whole blood. Source of these receptors: an adult who was a healthcare worker with PCR-confirmed SARS-CoV-2 infection or an uninfected control (not recorded which).

This clonotype was seen repeatedly, ten times or more. V usage is TRBV4-2 and J usage is TRBJ2-7, with 7 bases matching TRBD1. CDR1 is LGHNA and CDR2 is YNFKEQ in the germline V gene. V trimming: 4 bases; J trimming: 0 bases; junction bases outside the gene matches: 9. This CDR3 comprises 16 residues. In DNA, the CDR3 is TGTGCCAGCAGCCCACAAGGACAGGACCTCTCCTACGAGCAGTACTTC. As protein: CASSPQGQDLSYEQYF.

This clonotype has a handful of counts. The V call is TRBV24-1, the J call TRBJ2-1; TRBD2 aligns across 14 bases. Germline V gene sequence: CDR1 KGHDR, CDR2 SFDVKD. Trimming at V came to 3 bases and at J to 6 bases, leaving 3 bases not matched to a gene. CDR3 length equals 16 residues. The CDR3 sequence is CATSDPGTSGSNEQFF. The CDR3 region has the DNA TGTGCCACCAGTGATCCCGGGACTAGCGGGAGCAATGAGCAGTTCTTC.

This clonotype was seen ten or more times. This chain links TRBV7-3 with TRBJ2-1, with unresolved D. The germline gives CDR1 SGHTA, CDR2 FQGTGA. The CDR3 has 13 amino acids. Between the trimmed V and J ends, which lost 5 bases and 9 bases, there was a span of 14 bases. The CDR3 sequence: CASSPPPPTEQFF. The CDR3 DNA follows: TGTGCCAGCAGCCCCCCTCCTCCCACTGAGCAGTTCTTC.

This clonotype was seen more than once but under ten times. This chain joins TRBV25-1 and TRBJ1-6; no clear D gene. Germline assignment: CDR1 MGHDK and CDR2 SYGVNS. The V gene lost 7 bases and the J gene lost 4 bases, with 11 bases spanning the gap. The CDR3 consists of 14 residues. The CDR3 loop is CASTPFGYNSPLHF. The DNA of the CDR3 is TGTGCCAGCACGCCATTTGGATATAATTCACCCCTCCACTTT.

This clonotype was observed at least ten times. The V call is TRBV20-1, the J call TRBJ1-4, with D perhaps matching TRBD1 (6 bases). Germline CDR1 and CDR2: DFQATT and SNEGSKA (reference sequence). There are 14 residues in the CDR3. With 6 bases removed from V and 5 bases from J, the gap between germline ends came to 16 bases. CDR3 in amino acids: CSAPNRAWNEKLFF. DNA of the CDR3: TGCAGTGCCCCCAACAGGGCTTGGAATGAAAAACTGTTTTTT.

This clonotype was seen a handful of times. The chain couples TRBV19 to TRBJ1-5; D unresolved. V was trimmed by 8 bases and J by 1 base, leaving 9 bases between them. CDR1 LNHDA and CDR2 SQIVND come from the germline V gene (reference sequence). The CDR3 is 13 amino acids. Here the CDR3 DNA reads TGTGCCAGTGGTCGAGGGAGCAATCAGCCCCAGCATTTT. It specifies CASGRGSNQPQHF.

The chain recombines TRBV6-2 or TRBV6-3 with TRBJ2-3; the D call may be TRBD1 or TRBD2 (5 bases each). The germline CDR1 and CDR2 sequences are MNHEY and SVGEGT. This CDR3 contains 12 residues. V lost 1 base and J 6 bases, leaving 5 bases between the germline ends. The CDR3 is CASSYWGDTQYF. CDR3 in DNA: TGTGCCAGCAGTTACTGGGGGGATACGCAGTATTTT.

This clonotype was seen many times. This chain joins TRBV12-3 or TRBV12-4 and TRBJ2-1; D is ambiguous. The CDR3 consists of 15 residues. Trimming took 3 bases from V and 7 from J, leaving 16 bases between them. The CDR3 sequence is CASSFARPPLNEQFF. CDR3 DNA sequence: TGTGCCAGCAGTTTTGCGAGGCCCCCCCTAAATGAGCAGTTCTTC.

This chain uses TRBV6-1 with TRBJ1-1; 8 bases fit TRBD1. Germline values: CDR1 MNHNS, CDR2 SASEGT. Germline trimming cut 3 bases from V and 3 bases from J; bases unmatched to any gene: 3. This CDR3 region has 14 residues. The CDR3 loop is CASSEQGAHTEAFF. The CDR3 coding sequence is TGTGCCAGCAGTGAGCAGGGGGCACACACTGAAGCTTTCTTT.

This clonotype was observed a few times. The CDR3 DNA sequence: TGTGCCAGCAGCTTAGATCGTGGGAACCACAATGAGCAGTTCTTC. It codes for CASSLDRGNHNEQFF. The V call is TRBV7-3, the J call TRBJ2-1; D gene unclear. The CDR3 runs to 15 residues. Germline V lookup: CDR1 SGHTA, CDR2 FQGTGA. With 2 bases removed from V and 5 bases from J, the gap between germline ends came to 13 bases.

Only a few counts were recorded for this clonotype. CDR3 in DNA: TGTGCCAGCAGTTTAAACAGGAGGGAGACCCAGTACTTC. Encoded protein: CASSLNRRETQYF. This chain uses TRBV27 with TRBJ2-5; the D gene could be TRBD1 or TRBD2 (5 bases each). V lost 2 bases and J lost 5, with 9 bases in between. There are 13 residues in the CDR3. Germline lookup yields CDR1 MNHEY and CDR2 SMNVEV (reference sequence).

This clonotype was seen more than once but under ten times. The rearrangement joins TRBV3-1 to TRBJ2-1; TRBD2 matches at 9 bases. The CDR3 contains 14 residues. Unmatched junction bases numbered 8, after V lost 6 bases and J lost 8 bases. The germline gives CDR1 LGHDT, CDR2 YNNKEL (reference sequence). The CDR3 nucleotides read TGTGCCAGCAGGTGGGCGGGAGGGCCCGATGAGCAGTTCTTC. It codes for CASRWAGGPDEQFF.

This clonotype was detected only a few times. The chain carries TRBV3-1 and TRBJ2-7, with a weak D call TRBD2 (5 bases). V lost 0 bases and J lost 6, with 21 bases in between. The CDR3 length is 17 residues. Germline V gives CDR1 LGHDT, CDR2 YNNKEL (reference sequence). CDR3 in amino acids: CASSQERATTIGGEQYF. The CDR3 DNA follows: TGTGCCAGCAGCCAAGAAAGGGCCACTACGATAGGAGGCGAGCAGTACTTC.

This clonotype has just a few counts. The junction and the germline gene differ at one end; a read error may be behind it. The chain employs TRBV7-7 and TRBJ2-3; D unresolved. Germline lookup yields CDR1 SSHAT and CDR2 FNYEAQ (reference sequence). The CDR3 is made up of 15 amino acids. CDR3 in amino acids: CASSPSGAGRDTQYF. The CDR3, as DNA: TGTGCTAGCAGCCCCTCCGGAGCAGGAAGAGATACGCAGTATTTT.

By sample share, this clonotype is large. The chain recombines TRBV6-2 or TRBV6-3 with TRBJ1-5; tentatively, D is TRBD1 (5 bases). Germline-derived CDR1 and CDR2 are MNHEY and SVGEGT. The germline V and J ends were trimmed by 3 bases and 4 bases, with 13 bases remaining between them. The CDR3 has 15 residues. The CDR3 nucleotides read TGTGCCAGCAGTTATGGAGGGGCTGGAAATCAGCCCCAGCATTTT. It translates to CASSYGGAGNQPQHF.

This clonotype occurred many times. V gene TRBV20-1 combines with J gene TRBJ2-3; TRBD2 is a possible D gene (5 bases). With 7 bases removed from V and 2 bases from J, the gap between germline ends came to 13 bases. There are 13 residues in the CDR3. Germline CDR1 and CDR2: DFQATT and SNEGSKA (reference sequence). CDR3 in DNA: TGCAGTGTCGGGGATCAGATCACAGATACGCAGTATTTT. Translating gives CSVGDQITDTQYF.

This clonotype came up a few times. CDR3 residues: CASSRGTGAFF. CDR3 DNA: TGTGCCAGCAGTCGAGGGACAGGGGCGTTCTTC. This rearrangement joins TRBV12-3 or TRBV12-4 to TRBJ2-1, with 10 nucleotides matching TRBD1. The V and J ends lost 5 bases and 15 bases, in that order; junction bases with no gene match: 4. CDR3 length: 11 residues.

As concerns this clonotype: Because the CDR3 is missing its conserved closing phenylalanine or tryptophan, this is likely a read error. V gene TRBV29-1 combines with J gene TRBJ2-7; 7 nucleotides match TRBD1. CDR3 size: 12 residues. V shed 7 bases, J shed 4 bases, and the junction held 7 bases outside the gene matches. Germline V gene sequence: CDR1 SQVTM, CDR2 ANQGSEA. The CDR3 sequence is CSAQRDRYEQYL. The CDR3 DNA sequence: TGCAGCGCTCAGAGGGACAGATACGAGCAGTACCTC.

In its sample, this clonotype was seen a few times. This chain joins TRBV20-1 and TRBJ2-1, with TRBD2 matching 14 bases. V was clipped by 3 bases and J by 1 base; unmatched bases: 5. CDR1 DFQATT and CDR2 SNEGSKA come from the germline V gene (reference sequence). CDR3 length equals 17 residues. The CDR3 loop is CSARGLAGVQSYNEQFF. The CDR3 DNA sequence: TGCAGTGCTAGGGGACTAGCGGGAGTCCAGTCCTACAATGAGCAGTTCTTC.

This rearrangement joins TRBV20-1 to TRBJ2-1, with 7 bases that match TRBD2. There are 15 residues in the CDR3. Germline loops: CDR1 DFQATT, CDR2 SNEGSKA (reference sequence). The V and J ends lost 3 bases and 9 bases, in that order; junction bases with no gene match: 14. The CDR3, as DNA: TGCAGTGCTAGCCCTAATGCGGGAGTAAGGGGTGAGCAGTTCTTC. Translating it yields CSASPNAGVRGEQFF.